This T cell receptor beta chain derives from a study of metastatic and nonmetastatic thyroid tumors. Nobody among the patients had been given any treatment before thyroid surgery. TCRdb re-called clones from the PCR reads using MiXCR. The sample yields some 31,000 clones, about 21% seen once. What was sequenced was blood. This TCR was sampled from a female donor with papillary thyroid cancer or a benign thyroid nodule (not recorded which). Some clones in this sample may be carry-over from other donors' samples.

Here the CDR3 DNA reads TGTGCCACCAACAGGGACTCTGGAAACACCATATATTTT. Protein product: CATNRDSGNTIYF. The rearrangement joins TRBV19 to TRBJ1-3, with D tentatively TRBD1 (6 bases). CDR3 length: 13 amino acids. Germline V lookup: CDR1 LNHDA, CDR2 SQIVND (reference sequence). The V gene lost 10 bases and the J gene lost 0 bases, with 10 bases spanning the gap.